These 11 T cell receptor delta chains originate from one sample sequenced in a study of Vδ1+ human thymocytes. Study-level points and caveats: Highly polyclonal TRG and TRD repertoires with Gaussian CDR3 length distributions appeared in thymus.

Sequences come from RNA converted to cDNA by reverse transcription. CDR3 amplicons came from multiplex PCR with pooled V-gene forward and constant-region reverse primers. TCRdb re-processed the multiplex PCR reads using CATT. The sample contains some 25,000 delta-chain clones, around 7.4% of which appear only once. Antigen specificity for these receptors is unknown. Input material: Vdelta1+ gamma-delta thymocytes from the thymus. Documented subset: FACS-sorted CD3+ TCRalphabeta- TCRVdelta1+ TCRVdelta2- thymocytes. These receptors originate from a girl under two years old who had congenital heart surgery.

The genes are TRDV1 and TRDJ1; D not resolved. Per germline, CDR1 TSWWSYY and CDR2 QGS. The ends were cut back, 4 bases at V and 0 bases at J, with 12 bases in the middle. The CDR3 covers 15 residues. The CDR3 protein is CALGGRLSHTDKLIF. For the CDR3, the DNA is TGTGCTCTTGGGGGACGCCTCTCTCACACCGATAAACTCATCTTT.

This clone has just a few counts. This sequence joins TRDV1 and TRDJ1, with D perhaps TRDD3 (5 bases). Germline lookup yields CDR1 TSWWSYY and CDR2 QGS. The CDR3 runs to 18 residues. Trimming took off 0 bases at V and 0 bases at J, with 17 bases between the two ends. The DNA of the CDR3 is TGTGCTCTTGGGGAACTACGCTCGGGGGCTCAGTACACCGATAAACTCATCTTT. Protein: CALGELRSGAQYTDKLIF.

This chain uses TRDV1 with TRDJ1, with a possible D match to TRDD3 (6 bases). The J gene is absent in TCRdb and was assigned here via DNA matching to germline. Trimming stripped 3 bases from V and 1 base from J, with 21 bases between. Germline V lookup: CDR1 TSWWSYY, CDR2 QGS. CDR3 length equals 18 residues. The CDR3 bases are TGTGCTCTTGGGGAGCACAGATCACGGGGGGACGCCACCGATAAACTCATCTTT. Residues: CALGEHRSRGDATDKLIF.

The V gene is TRDV1, the J gene TRDJ1; 11 nucleotides agree with TRDD3. The CDR3 has 18 residues. CDR1 is TSWWSYY, CDR2 QGS, per germline. V lost 4 bases to trimming and J lost 11 bases; unmatched junction nucleotides: 21. DNA for the CDR3: TGTGCTCTTGGGGGAAGACCGGCCGGCGACTGGGGGATAACCGCCCTCATCTTT. It encodes CALGGRPAGDWGITALIF.

The V gene is TRDV1, the J gene TRDJ1, with 7 nucleotides matching TRDD3. Germline-derived CDR1 and CDR2 are TSWWSYY and QGS. This CDR3 is built from 19 residues. The V gene end was trimmed by 3 bases and the J gene end by 0 bases; junction bases not matched to a gene: 16. The CDR3 coding sequence is TGTGCTCTTGGGGAGCCTAAAAGGATACGCGAGTCCTACACCGATAAACTCATCTTT. This sequence encodes CALGEPKRIRESYTDKLIF.

This chain links TRDV1 with TRDJ1; 7 positions match TRDD3. As TCRdb names no J gene, one was assigned here on the basis of a DNA match to germline. The CDR3 is made up of 19 amino acids. Per the germline V gene, CDR1 is TSWWSYY and CDR2 is QGS. After removal of 2 bases from V and 0 bases from J, the junction contained 15 bases not matched to a gene. CDR3 loop: CALGEGAPYWGSYTDKLIF. CDR3 DNA: TGTGCTCTTGGGGAAGGGGCTCCATACTGGGGATCTTACACCGATAAACTCATCTTT.

This clone has a handful of counts. V and J are TRDV1 and TRDJ1, with D perhaps TRDD2 (5 bases). CDR3 length: 15 residues. Trimming took off 4 bases at V and 0 bases at J, with 12 bases between the two ends. Germline loops: CDR1 TSWWSYY, CDR2 QGS. In DNA, the CDR3 is TGTGCTCTTGGGGGCTTCCGGGCGTACACCGATAAACTCATCTTT. Translating gives CALGGFRAYTDKLIF.

This clone was counted a few times. The chain carries TRDV1 and TRDJ1, with 13 bases identical to TRDD3. The germline CDR1 and CDR2 sequences are TSWWSYY and QGS. Unmatched junction bases numbered 10, after V lost 3 bases and J lost 3 bases. The CDR3 has 18 residues. CDR3 nucleotide sequence: TGTGCTCTTGGGGACCACGGGATACTGGGGGATACGCCCGATAAACTCATCTTT. Translation: CALGDHGILGDTPDKLIF.

There are a few counts of this clone. The V and J genes are TRDV1 and TRDJ1; TRDD3 agrees at 7 bases. The V gene end was trimmed by 0 bases and the J gene end by 0 bases; junction bases not matched to a gene: 10. This CDR3 is 18 amino acids long. CDR1 is TSWWSYY and CDR2 is QGS in the germline V gene. The CDR3 DNA reads TGTGCTCTTGGGGAACTTGTCGCTGGGGGGTCCTACACCGATAAACTCATCTTT. It is translated as CALGELVAGGSYTDKLIF.

The chain couples TRDV1 to TRDJ1; 9 nucleotides match TRDD3. Germline CDR1 reads TSWWSYY; CDR2 reads QGS. The CDR3 covers 18 residues. V dropped 0 bases and J dropped 3; count of bases not matched to a gene: 11. This CDR3 reads CALGELAPRGILPDKLIF. DNA of the CDR3: TGTGCTCTTGGGGAACTAGCTCCTAGGGGGATACTACCCGATAAACTCATCTTT.

The gene calls are TRDV1 and TRDJ1; no definite D call. The CDR3 contains 12 residues. The V end lost 6 bases, the J end lost 0 bases, and 5 bases lay between the germline ends. Germline CDR1 reads TSWWSYY; CDR2 reads QGS. The CDR3 region has the DNA TGTGCTCTTGGATCCTACACCGATAAACTCATCTTT. Its protein product is CALGSYTDKLIF.